The clone carrying this T cell receptor (beta chain) has a handful of counts. Its antigen is not known. TCRdb ran MiXCR on the 5' RACE reads and lists one entry per CDR3 protein. The table lists around 200,000 distinct CDR3 sequences, less than 20% of them singletons. This sample is drawn from a study of T-cell memory formation after mild COVID-19. Study-level results: Later expanders leaned CD4+, whereas clones that contracted between day 15 and 85 were balanced CD4/CD8.

V was cut by 2 bases and J by 2 bases, with 9 bases left in between. Germline CDR1 SGHTA, CDR2 FQGTGA. The CDR3 totals 14 residues. The V call is TRBV7-3, the J call TRBJ2-5; D might be TRBD2 (6 bases). Sequencing was performed on PBMCs or a T cell subset sorted from them (not recorded which). This sequence was found in a man between 18 and 35 years old who had mild COVID-19 (a few samples of this study predate the infection). Cell type and time point are not known. CDR3 sequence reads: CASSLGTFQETQYF. Written as DNA, the CDR3 is TGTGCCAGCAGCTTAGGGACTTTTCAAGAGACCCAGTACTTC.